These 15 T cell receptor beta chains originate from one sample sequenced in a study of T-cell reconstitution after alpha-beta-depleted transplantation in children. Unique molecular identifiers were built into the TCRbeta library. Via MiXCR, TCRdb re-called the PCR reads, giving one row per CDR3 protein. This table holds 380,000 or so distinct CDR3 sequences, approximately 12% found once. The source was PBMCs, collected from the stem cell graft. The receptors were sampled from a human donor who donated a stem cell graft to a child with Fanconi anemia.

This clonotype was detected a few times. This chain connects TRBV28 to TRBJ2-3, with D maybe TRBD1 (5 bases). V was clipped by 4 bases and J by 1 base, with 9 bases between them. Germline CDR1 is MDHEN and CDR2 is SYDVKM. This CDR3 is 14 amino acids long. The CDR3 reads CASSSQGGTDTQYF. In DNA, the CDR3 is TGTGCCAGCAGTTCCCAGGGCGGCACAGATACGCAGTATTTT.

This clonotype was found many times. V usage is TRBV6-5 and J usage is TRBJ2-2, with D possibly called TRBD1 or TRBD2 (6 bases each). The V and J ends lost 0 bases and 3 bases respectively, with 8 bases between them. Germline V gives CDR1 MNHEY, CDR2 SVGAGI. There are 15 residues in the CDR3. The CDR3 here is CASSYSRGDTGELFF. In DNA form, the CDR3 reads TGTGCCAGCAGTTACTCGAGGGGGGACACCGGGGAGCTGTTTTTT.

In its sample, this clonotype was seen a few times. The chain employs TRBV29-1 and TRBJ2-3, with 9 nucleotides matching TRBD1. There are 18 residues in the CDR3. V lost 8 bases and J lost 5; bases outside the gene matches: 23. CDR1 is SQVTM and CDR2 is ANQGSEA in the germline V gene. The CDR3 sequence: CSLAGGQGGRLDLDTQYF. In DNA, the CDR3 is TGCAGCCTCGCAGGGGGACAGGGTGGCCGGTTGGATCTAGATACGCAGTATTTT.

In this sample, this clonotype turned up a few times. V usage is TRBV12-3 or TRBV12-4 and J usage is TRBJ2-5; 10 bases are shared with TRBD2. CDR3 length equals 15 residues. V lost 6 bases and J lost 3; bases outside the gene matches: 7. The CDR3 DNA reads as TGTGCCAGCAGCGCCTTTAGCGGGGGGAAAGAGACCCAGTACTTC. It specifies CASSAFSGGKETQYF.

This clonotype was seen more than once but under ten times. This rearrangement joins TRBV5-5 to TRBJ1-5, with D unclear. CDR3 size: 15 residues. Germline CDR1 is SGHKS and CDR2 is YYEKEE (reference sequence). V was cut by 4 bases and J by 6 bases, with 17 bases left in between. The CDR3 sequence: CASSREVLSVQPQHF. CDR3 DNA: TGTGCCAGCAGCAGAGAAGTGCTAAGTGTTCAGCCCCAGCATTTT.

This clonotype was seen only a few times. The chain employs TRBV7-2 and TRBJ1-1; D unresolved. CDR1 and CDR2 from the germline V gene are SGHTA and FQGNSA. The length of the CDR3 is 13 residues. With 8 bases removed from V and 0 bases from J, the gap between germline ends came to 10 bases. In nucleotides, the CDR3 is TGTGCCAGCGCGTTCCGGGTGAACACTGAAGCTTTCTTT. This gives the protein CASAFRVNTEAFF.

The chain has TRBV4-3 and TRBJ2-3; the D is unclear. Germline CDR1 is LGHNA and CDR2 is YSLEER. The CDR3 extends over 14 amino acids. V lost 0 bases and J lost 0, with 4 bases in between. CDR3 DNA sequence: TGCGCCAGCAGCCAAGATTGGAGCACAGATACGCAGTATTTT. Amino acids: CASSQDWSTDTQYF.

This clonotype was observed many times. The rearrangement uses TRBV6-2 or TRBV6-3 and TRBJ2-7; possibly TRBD1 for D (6 bases). The V gene lost 5 bases and the J gene lost 6 bases, with 17 bases spanning the gap. CDR1 and CDR2 (germline): MNHEY, SVGEGT. The CDR3 has 14 residues. The CDR3 here is CASSTLGTTGEQYF. For the CDR3, the DNA is TGTGCCAGCAGTACCCTCGGGACGACAGGCGAGCAGTACTTC.

This clonotype was seen ten or more times. This chain joins TRBV4-1 and TRBJ1-1; D call uncertain. Germline assignment: CDR1 MGHRA and CDR2 YSYEKL. This CDR3 contains 14 residues. Trimming took 4 bases from V and 0 from J, leaving 9 bases between them. For the CDR3, the DNA is TGCGCCAGCAGCCGAAACTTACTGAACACTGAAGCTTTCTTT. The encoded protein is CASSRNLLNTEAFF.

This rearrangement joins TRBV5-6 to TRBJ1-1, with 8 bases identical to TRBD1. The CDR3 is 13 amino acids. V lost 3 bases, J lost 6 bases, and 4 bases stayed unmatched. The germline V gene encodes CDR1 SGHDT and CDR2 YYEEEE. This chain's CDR3 is CASSSGQVSEAFF. The CDR3, as DNA: TGTGCCAGCAGCTCGGGACAGGTGTCTGAAGCTTTCTTT.

About this clonotype itself: A clone one base away is much larger, so this may be a read error. This chain connects TRBV5-5 to TRBJ2-1; 7 nucleotides agree with TRBD2. CDR1 is SGHKS and CDR2 is YYEKEE in the germline V gene (reference sequence). The CDR3 length is 16 residues. CDR3 coding DNA: TGTGCCAGCAGCTTGCCTGGGGGGGACTCCTACTATGAGCAGTTCTTC. Encoded protein: CASSLPGGDSYYEQFF.

This clonotype came up many times. The genes are TRBV28 and TRBJ2-5, with D possibly matching TRBD1 (6 bases). From germline, CDR1 is MDHEN and CDR2 SYDVKM. V was shortened by 5 bases and J by 4 bases, with 14 bases between the two germline ends. The CDR3 covers 14 residues. The CDR3 is CASSAPQGPETQYF. DNA of the CDR3: TGTGCCAGCAGTGCACCCCAGGGGCCAGAGACCCAGTACTTC.

The chain has TRBV3-1 and TRBJ1-1, with D hard to call. Germline lookup yields CDR1 LGHDT and CDR2 YNNKEL (reference sequence). The CDR3 runs 12 residues. Trimming took off 1 base at V and 6 bases at J, with 6 bases between the two ends. As DNA, the CDR3 is TGTGCCAGCAGCCAAGTGGAAGCTGAAGCTTTCTTT. This encodes CASSQVEAEAFF.

The V and J genes are TRBV5-1 and TRBJ2-1, with D possibly TRBD2 on 6 matching bases. This CDR3 is 15 amino acids long. CDR1 is SGHRS and CDR2 is YFSETQ in the germline V gene. The V end was cut by 1 base, the J end by 0 bases, with 8 bases between. CDR3 loop: CASSLFSGSYNEQFF. CDR3 sequence (DNA): TGCGCCAGCAGCTTGTTTAGCGGCTCCTACAATGAGCAGTTCTTC.

Notes on this clonotype: A read error may produce the germline difference seen at one junction end. V usage is TRBV5-1 and J usage is TRBJ2-6; D is unclear. This CDR3 contains 16 residues. CDR1 and CDR2 (germline): SGHRS, YFSETQ. The CDR3 coding sequence is TGCGCCTGCAGTCCTCCGACCTTGTCTGGGGCCAACGTCCTGACTTTC. It specifies CACSPPTLSGANVLTF. Full variable domain (rest looked up from reference TRBV5-1 and TRBJ2-6): KAGVTQTPRYLIKTRGQQVTLSCSPISGHRSVSWYQQTPGQGLQFLFEYFSETQRNKGNFPGRFSGRQFSNSRSEMNVSTLELGDSALYLCACSPPTLSGANVLTFGAGSRLTVL.